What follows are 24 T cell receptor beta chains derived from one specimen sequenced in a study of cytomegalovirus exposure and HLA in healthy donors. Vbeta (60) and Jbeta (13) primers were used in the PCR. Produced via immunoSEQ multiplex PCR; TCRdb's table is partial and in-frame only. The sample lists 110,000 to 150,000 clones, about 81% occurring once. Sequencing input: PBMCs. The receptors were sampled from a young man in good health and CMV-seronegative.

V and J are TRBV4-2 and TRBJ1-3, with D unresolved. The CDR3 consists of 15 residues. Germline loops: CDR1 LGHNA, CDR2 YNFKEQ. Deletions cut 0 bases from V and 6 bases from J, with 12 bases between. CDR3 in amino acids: CASSQERQEANTIYF. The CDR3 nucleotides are TGTGCCAGCAGCCAAGAGCGCCAGGAGGCAAACACCATATATTTT.

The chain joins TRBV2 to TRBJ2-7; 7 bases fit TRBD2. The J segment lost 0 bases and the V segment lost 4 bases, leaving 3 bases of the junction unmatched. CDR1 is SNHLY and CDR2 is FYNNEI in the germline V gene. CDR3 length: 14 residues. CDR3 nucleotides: TGTGCCAGCAGTGCTAGCGGCAGCTCCTACGAGCAGTACTTC. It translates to CASSASGSSYEQYF. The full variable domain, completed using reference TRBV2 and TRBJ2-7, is EPEVTQTPSHQVTQMGQEVILRCVPISNHLYFYWYRQILGQKVEFLVSFYNNEISEKSEIFDDQFSVERPDGSNFTLKIRSTKLEDSAMYFCASSASGSSYEQYFGPGTRLTVT.

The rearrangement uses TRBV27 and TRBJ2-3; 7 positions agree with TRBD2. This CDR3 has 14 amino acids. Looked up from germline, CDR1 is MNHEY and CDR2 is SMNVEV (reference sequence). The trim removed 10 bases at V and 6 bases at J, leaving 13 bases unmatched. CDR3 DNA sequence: TGTGCCACCCACAGGACTGGGAGGGAGGATACGCAGTATTTT. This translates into CATHRTGREDTQYF.

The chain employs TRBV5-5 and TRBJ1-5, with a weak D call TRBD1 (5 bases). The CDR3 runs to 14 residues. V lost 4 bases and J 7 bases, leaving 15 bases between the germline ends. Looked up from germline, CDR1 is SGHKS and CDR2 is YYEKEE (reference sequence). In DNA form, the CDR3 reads TGTGCCAGCAGCGGCGGTGGGGCGGAGCAGCCCCAGCATTTT. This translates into CASSGGGAEQPQHF. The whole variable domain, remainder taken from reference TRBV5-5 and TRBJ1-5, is DAGVTQSPTHLIKTRGQQVTLRCSPISGHKSVSWYQQVLGQGPQFIFQYYEKEERGRGNFPDRFSARQFPNYSSELNVNALLLGDSALYLCASSGGGAEQPQHFGDGTRLSIL.

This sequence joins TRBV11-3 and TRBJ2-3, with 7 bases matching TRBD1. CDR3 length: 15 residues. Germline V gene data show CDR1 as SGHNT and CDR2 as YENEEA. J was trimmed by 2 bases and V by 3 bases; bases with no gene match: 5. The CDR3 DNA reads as TGTGCCAGCAGCTTGGGACAGCTATACACAGATACGCAGTATTTT. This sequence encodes CASSLGQLYTDTQYF.

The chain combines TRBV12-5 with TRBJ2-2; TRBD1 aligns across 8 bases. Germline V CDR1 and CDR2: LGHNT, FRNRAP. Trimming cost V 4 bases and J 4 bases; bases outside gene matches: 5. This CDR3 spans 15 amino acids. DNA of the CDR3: TGTGCTAGTGGTTCGGGACAGGCGGGCACCGGGGAGCTGTTTTTT. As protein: CASGSGQAGTGELFF.

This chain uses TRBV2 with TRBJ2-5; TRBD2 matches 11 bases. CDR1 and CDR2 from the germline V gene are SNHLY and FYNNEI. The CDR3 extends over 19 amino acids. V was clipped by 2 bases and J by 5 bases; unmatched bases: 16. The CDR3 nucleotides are TGTGCCAGCAGTGAATTCCCGGGAGGTAGCGGGGGGGTTCGGGAGACCCAGTACTTC. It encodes CASSEFPGGSGGVRETQYF.

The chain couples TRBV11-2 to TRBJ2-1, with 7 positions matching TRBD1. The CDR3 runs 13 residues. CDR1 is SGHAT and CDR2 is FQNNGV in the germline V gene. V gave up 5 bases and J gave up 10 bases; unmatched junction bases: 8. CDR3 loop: CASSLPTGLEQFF. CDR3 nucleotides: TGTGCCAGCAGCCTCCCGACAGGGCTCGAGCAGTTCTTC.

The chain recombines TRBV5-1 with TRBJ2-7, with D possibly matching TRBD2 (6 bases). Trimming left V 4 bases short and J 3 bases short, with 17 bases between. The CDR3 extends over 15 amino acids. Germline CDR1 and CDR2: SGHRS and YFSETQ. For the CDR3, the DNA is TGCGCCAGCAGCCCCGAGGTAGGAGGGAACTACGAGCAGTACTTC. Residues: CASSPEVGGNYEQYF.

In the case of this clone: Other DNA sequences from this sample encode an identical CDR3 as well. CDR3 amino acids: CASSFSTGAYEQYF. The DNA for the CDR3 is TGCGCCAGCAGCTTCAGTACAGGGGCCTACGAGCAGTACTTC. The V call is TRBV5-1, the J call TRBJ2-7; 7 nucleotides line up with TRBD1. V shed 2 bases and J 2 bases; nucleotides not matched to a gene: 4. The CDR3 covers 14 residues. Germline assignment: CDR1 SGHRS and CDR2 YFSETQ.

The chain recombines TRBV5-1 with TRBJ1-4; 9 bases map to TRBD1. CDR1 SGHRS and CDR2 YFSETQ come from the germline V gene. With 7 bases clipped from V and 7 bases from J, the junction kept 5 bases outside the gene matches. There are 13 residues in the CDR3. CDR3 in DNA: TGCGCCAGCGGACAGGGGACTGGTGAAAAACTGTTTTTT. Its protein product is CASGQGTGEKLFF. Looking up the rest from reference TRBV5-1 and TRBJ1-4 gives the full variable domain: KAGVTQTPRYLIKTRGQQVTLSCSPISGHRSVSWYQQTPGQGLQFLFEYFSETQRNKGNFPGRFSGRQFSNSRSEMNVSTLELGDSALYLCASGQGTGEKLFFGSGTQLSVL.

CDR3 DNA sequence: TGTGCCAGCAGCTTGTATTCCACCGGGGAGCTGTTTTTT. Its protein product is CASSLYSTGELFF. The rearrangement links TRBV7-2 to TRBJ2-2; D not resolved. Per the germline V gene, CDR1 is SGHTA and CDR2 is FQGNSA. V was trimmed by 3 bases and J by 4 bases, leaving 6 bases between them. CDR3 length: 13 amino acids. Combining the CDR3 with reference TRBV7-2 and TRBJ2-2 gives the whole variable domain GAGVSQSPSNKVTEKGKDVELRCDPISGHTALYWYRQSLGQGLEFLIYFQGNSAPDKSGLPSDRFSAERTGGSVSTLTIQRTQQEDSAVYLCASSLYSTGELFFGEGSRLTVL.

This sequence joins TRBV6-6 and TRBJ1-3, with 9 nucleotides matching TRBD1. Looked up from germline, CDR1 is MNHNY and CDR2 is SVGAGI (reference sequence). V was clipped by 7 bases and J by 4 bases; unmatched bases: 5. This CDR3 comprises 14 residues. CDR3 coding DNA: TGTGCCAGCAACCTACAGGGGGCGGGAAACACCATATATTTT. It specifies CASNLQGAGNTIYF.

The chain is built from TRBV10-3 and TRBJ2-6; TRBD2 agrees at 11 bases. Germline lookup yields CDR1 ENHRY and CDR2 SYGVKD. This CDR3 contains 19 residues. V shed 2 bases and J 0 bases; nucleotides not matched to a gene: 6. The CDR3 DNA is TGTGCCATCAGTGAGATCACTAGCGGGAGTTCCTCTGGGGCCAACGTCCTGACTTTC. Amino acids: CAISEITSGSSSGANVLTF.

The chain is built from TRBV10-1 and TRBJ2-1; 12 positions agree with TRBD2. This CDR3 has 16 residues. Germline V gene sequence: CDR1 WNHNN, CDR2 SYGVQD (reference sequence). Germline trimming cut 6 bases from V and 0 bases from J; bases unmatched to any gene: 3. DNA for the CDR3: TGCGCCAGCAGCCCGACTAGCGGGAGCTCCTACAATGAGCAGTTCTTC. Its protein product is CASSPTSGSSYNEQFF.

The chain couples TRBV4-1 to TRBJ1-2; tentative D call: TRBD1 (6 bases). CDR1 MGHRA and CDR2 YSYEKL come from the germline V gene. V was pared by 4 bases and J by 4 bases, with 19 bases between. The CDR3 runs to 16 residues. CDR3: CASSPTRDNRGYGYTF. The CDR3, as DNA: TGCGCCAGCAGCCCTACACGGGACAATCGGGGCTATGGCTACACCTTC.

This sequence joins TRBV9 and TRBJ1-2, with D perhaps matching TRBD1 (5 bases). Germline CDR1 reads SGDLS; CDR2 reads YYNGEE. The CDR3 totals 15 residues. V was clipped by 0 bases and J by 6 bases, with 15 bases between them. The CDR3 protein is CASSVVGDSPDGYTF. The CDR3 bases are TGTGCCAGCAGCGTAGTAGGGGACTCCCCGGATGGCTACACCTTC.

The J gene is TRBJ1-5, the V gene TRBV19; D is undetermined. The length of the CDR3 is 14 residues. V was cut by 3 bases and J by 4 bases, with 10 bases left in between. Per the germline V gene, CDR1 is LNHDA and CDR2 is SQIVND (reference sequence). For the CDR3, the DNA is TGTGCCAGTAGTATCGTCCAGATAAATCAGCCCCAGCATTTT. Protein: CASSIVQINQPQHF.

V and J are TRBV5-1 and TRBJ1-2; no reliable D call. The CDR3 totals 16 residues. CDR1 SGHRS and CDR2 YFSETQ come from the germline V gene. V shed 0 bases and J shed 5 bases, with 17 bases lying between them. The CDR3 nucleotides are TGCGCCAGCAGCTTGGCCGGGGTGTCTTTTGAATATGGCTACACCTTC. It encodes CASSLAGVSFEYGYTF.

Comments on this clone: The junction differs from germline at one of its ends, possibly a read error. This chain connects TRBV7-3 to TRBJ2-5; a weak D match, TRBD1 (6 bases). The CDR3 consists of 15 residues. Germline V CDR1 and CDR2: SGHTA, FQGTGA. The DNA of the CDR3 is TGTGCCAGCAGGTTAAACTCACAGGGTGCAGAGACCCAGTACTTC. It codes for CASRLNSQGAETQYF.

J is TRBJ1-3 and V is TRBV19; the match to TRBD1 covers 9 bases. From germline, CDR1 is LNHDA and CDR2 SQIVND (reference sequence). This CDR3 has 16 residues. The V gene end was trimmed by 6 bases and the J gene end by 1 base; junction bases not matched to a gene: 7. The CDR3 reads CASSQPGQGSGNTIYF. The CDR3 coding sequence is TGTGCCAGTAGCCAACCGGGACAGGGATCTGGAAACACCATATATTTT.

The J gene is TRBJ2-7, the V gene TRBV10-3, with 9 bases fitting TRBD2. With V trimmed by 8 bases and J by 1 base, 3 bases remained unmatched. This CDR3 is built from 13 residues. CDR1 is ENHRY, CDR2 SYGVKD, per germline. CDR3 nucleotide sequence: TGTGCCATCCGCGGGGGGGCGTCCTACGAGCAGTACTTC. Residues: CAIRGGASYEQYF.

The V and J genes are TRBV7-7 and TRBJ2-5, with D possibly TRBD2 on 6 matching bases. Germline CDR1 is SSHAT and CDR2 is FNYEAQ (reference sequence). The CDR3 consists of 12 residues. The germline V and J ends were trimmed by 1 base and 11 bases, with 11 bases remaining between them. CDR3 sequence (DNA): TGTGCCAGCAGCTTAGGAGGCGGGGAGCAGTACTTC. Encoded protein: CASSLGGGEQYF.

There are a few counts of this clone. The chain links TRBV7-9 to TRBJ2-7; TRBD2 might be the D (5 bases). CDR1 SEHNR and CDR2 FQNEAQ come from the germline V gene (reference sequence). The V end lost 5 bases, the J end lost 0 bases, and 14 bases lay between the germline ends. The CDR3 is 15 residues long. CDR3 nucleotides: TGTGCCAGCAGCCCCAGCGGCCCGAGCTCCTACGAGCAGTACTTC. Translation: CASSPSGPSSYEQYF.